This T cell receptor beta chain is drawn from a study of shared clonotypes between healthy human individuals. Some clones are missing from TCRdb's copy, which holds only in-frame ones; the method was immunoSEQ multiplex PCR. The sample consists of over a million clones, approximately 80% of them appearing once. Study-level results: What naive subsets generally showed was a larger estimated richness than memory subsets showed.

As for this clone: What it recognizes is unknown.

This TCR derives from a man aged 18 to 30 in good health. Some clones in this sample may be carry-over from other donors' samples. The sequencing input was memory CD4+ T cells from PBMCs. As to subset: CD45RA-negative fraction.

CDR3 DNA: TGTGCCAGCAGCTCCATTAACGGAGAGCAGTACTTC. This encodes CASSSINGEQYF. This rearrangement joins TRBV5-4 to TRBJ2-7, with no clear D. Trimming removed 3 bases from V and 7 bases from J, with 11 bases in between. The CDR3 has 12 amino acids. Germline V lookup: CDR1 SGHNT, CDR2 YYREEE (reference sequence). Looking up the rest from reference TRBV5-4 and TRBJ2-7 gives the full variable domain: ETGVTQSPTHLIKTRGQQVTLRCSSQSGHNTVSWYQQALGQGPQFIFQYYREEENGRGNFPPRFSGLQFPNYSSELNVNALELDDSALYLCASSSINGEQYFGPGTRLTVT.